This TCR beta chain was captured by sequencing in a study of shared clonotypes between healthy human individuals. In this sample, this clone turned up a few times. Clones were read by immunoSEQ multiplex PCR, and TCRdb kept only the in-frame ones, dropping some. The sample has approximately 2.5 million clones; approximately 93% are singletons. The CDR3 has 13 amino acids. Germline V gene lookup returns CDR1 ENHRY and CDR2 SYGVKD. Trimming took off 4 bases at V and 4 bases at J, with 10 bases between the two ends. V is TRBV10-3 and J is TRBJ1-1; D possibly corresponds to TRBD1 (5 bases). The origin of this receptor is a man aged 18 to 29 in good health. Some clones in this sample may be carry-over from other donors' samples. The sample was naive CD4+ T cells from PBMCs. The subset denotes: CD45RA+ positively selected. CDR3 bases: TGTGCCATCAGTGGTGGGGGAAGCACTGAAGCTTTCTTT. It translates to CAISGGGSTEAFF.